The subject of this entry is one T cell receptor (beta chain). Preparation of the TCRbeta library used unique molecular identifiers. One entry per CDR3 protein, called by TCRdb with MiXCR from the PCR reads. This table holds some 310,000 distinct CDR3 sequences, 23% found once. The data were taken from a study of T-cell reconstitution after alpha-beta-depleted transplantation in children. The CDR3 sequence is 15 residues long. V lost 4 bases and J 0 bases, leaving 13 bases between the germline ends. Germline CDR1 SGDLS, CDR2 YYNGEE. Material: PBMCs, mostly from graft donor cells, obtained 180 days after TCRalphabeta/CD19-depleted stem cell transplant. This TCR came from a male patient under 18 who had a stem cell transplant for acute lymphoblastic leukemia, so the T cells may come from the graft donor. This chain joins TRBV9 and TRBJ1-1, with TRBD1 as a possible D gene (6 bases). The CDR3, as DNA: TGTGCCAGCAGCCCCCGGACAGATCTGAACACTGAAGCTTTCTTT. Amino acids: CASSPRTDLNTEAFF. Supplemented by reference TRBV9 and TRBJ1-1, the full variable domain reads DSGVTQTPKHLITATGQRVTLRCSPRSGDLSVYWYQQSLDQGLQFLIQYYNGEERAKGNILERFSAQQFPDLHSELNLSSLELGDSALYFCASSPRTDLNTEAFFGQGTRLTVV.